This T cell receptor (beta chain) was recorded in a study of blood T cell repertoires in COVID-19. Germline V gives CDR1 SEHNR, CDR2 FQNEAQ (reference sequence). The length of the CDR3 is 13 residues. V lost 0 bases and J 13 bases, leaving 10 bases between the germline ends. Seattle patient enrollment occurred during active infection, with longitudinal follow-up thereafter. As originally analysed: Amplification from reference gene primers served as the basis for estimated nucleated cell counts. Measured with immunoSEQ multiplex PCR; TCRdb has only the in-frame clones, and not every one. For V, J and clone size, that table is used; D and trimming come from the DNA. The data contain roughly 330,000 clones, roughly 86% of them seen just once; the ten biggest clones take up roughly a tenth.

The V gene is TRBV7-9, the J gene TRBJ1-6; perhaps TRBD1 as D (5 bases). This clonotype originated in a man aged 30 to 39 with COVID-19, enrolled during active disease. The sample was peripheral blood. CDR3 in DNA: TGTGCCAGCAGCTTAGCTGAGACAGCCCCCCTCCACTTT. Translated: CASSLAETAPLHF.